The T cell receptor beta chain under discussion was sequenced for a study of Graves' ophthalmopathy and Graves' hyperthyroidism. General study results and limits: The model's prediction of ophthalmopathy progression had about 70% sensitivity and roughly 72% specificity.

Using RNA transcripts, the TCR beta CDR3 regions were amplified. In the first round, RT-PCR was carried out with HTBI primers, and a multiplex PCR formed the second round. TCRdb fed the multiplex PCR reads into MiXCR, producing one record per CDR3 protein. The sample records hundreds of thousands of distinct CDR3 sequences, 15% to 17% being singletons. This clonotype occurred a few times. As yet, its antigen is unknown. Patients were diagnosed from clinical symptoms, serum thyroxine, TRAb, thyroid ultrasound and orbital computed tomography. Germline-derived CDR1 and CDR2 are MNHEY and SVGAGI. The CDR3 spans 15 residues. The V and J ends lost 4 bases and 5 bases, in that order; junction bases with no gene match: 6.

The rearrangement links TRBV6-5 to TRBJ2-2; 8 bases are shared with TRBD1. Input material: peripheral blood. This clonotype was obtained from a woman between 18 and 29 years old with stable Graves' hyperthyroidism. The CDR3 coding sequence is TGTGCCAGCAGTTCCAGGGGGCTGAATACCGGGGAGCTGTTTTTT. Translation gives CASSSRGLNTGELFF.